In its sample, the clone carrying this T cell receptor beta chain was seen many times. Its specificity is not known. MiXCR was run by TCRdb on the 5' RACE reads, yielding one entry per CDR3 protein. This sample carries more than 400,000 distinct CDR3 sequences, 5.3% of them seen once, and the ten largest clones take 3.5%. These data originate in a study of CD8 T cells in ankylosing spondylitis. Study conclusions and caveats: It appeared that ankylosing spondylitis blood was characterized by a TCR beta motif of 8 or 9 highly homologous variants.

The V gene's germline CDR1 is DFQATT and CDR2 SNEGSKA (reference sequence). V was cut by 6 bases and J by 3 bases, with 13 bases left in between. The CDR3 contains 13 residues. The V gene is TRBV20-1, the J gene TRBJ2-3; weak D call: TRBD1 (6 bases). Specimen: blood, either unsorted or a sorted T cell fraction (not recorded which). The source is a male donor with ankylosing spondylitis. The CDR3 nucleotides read TGCAGTGCCCGGATACAGGGAACAGATACGCAGTATTTT. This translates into CSARIQGTDTQYF.